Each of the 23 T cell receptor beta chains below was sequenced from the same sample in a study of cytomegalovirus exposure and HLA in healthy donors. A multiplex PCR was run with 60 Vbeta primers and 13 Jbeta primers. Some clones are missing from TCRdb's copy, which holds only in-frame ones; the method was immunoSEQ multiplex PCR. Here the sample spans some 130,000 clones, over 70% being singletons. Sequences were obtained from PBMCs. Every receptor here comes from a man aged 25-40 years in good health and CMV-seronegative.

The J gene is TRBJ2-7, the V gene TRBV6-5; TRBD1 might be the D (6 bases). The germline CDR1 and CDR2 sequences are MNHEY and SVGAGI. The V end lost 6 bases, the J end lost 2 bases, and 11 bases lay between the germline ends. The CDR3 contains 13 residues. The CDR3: CASSQGPTYEQYF. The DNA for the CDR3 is TGTGCCAGCAGCCAGGGGCCTACCTACGAGCAGTACTTC.

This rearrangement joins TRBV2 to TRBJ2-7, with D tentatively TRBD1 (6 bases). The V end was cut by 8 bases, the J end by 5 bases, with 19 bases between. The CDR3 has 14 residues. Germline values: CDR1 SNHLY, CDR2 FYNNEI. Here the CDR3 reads CASGTTGFWDEQYF. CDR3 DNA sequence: TGTGCCAGCGGCACGACAGGTTTCTGGGACGAGCAGTACTTC.

The CDR3 reads CASSQQGSYEQYF. DNA of the CDR3: TGCGCCAGCAGCCAACAGGGCTCCTACGAGCAGTACTTC. J is TRBJ2-7 and V is TRBV4-3, with D perhaps TRBD1 (5 bases). V lost 2 bases and J 0 bases, leaving 5 bases between the germline ends. This CDR3 has 13 residues. CDR1 is LGHNA, CDR2 YSLEER, per germline.

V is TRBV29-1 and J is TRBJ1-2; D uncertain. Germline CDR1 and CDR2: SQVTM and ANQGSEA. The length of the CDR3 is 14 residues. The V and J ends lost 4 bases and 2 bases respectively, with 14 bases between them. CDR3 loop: CSVGLGWVNYGYTF. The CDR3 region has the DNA TGCAGCGTTGGGTTGGGCTGGGTCAACTATGGCTACACCTTC.

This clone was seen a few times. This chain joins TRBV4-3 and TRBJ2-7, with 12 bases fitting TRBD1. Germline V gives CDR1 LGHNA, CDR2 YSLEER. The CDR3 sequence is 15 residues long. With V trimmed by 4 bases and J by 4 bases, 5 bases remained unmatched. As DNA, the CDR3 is TGCGCCAGCAGCCCCAGGGGACAGGGGGCGTACGAGCAGTACTTC. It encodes CASSPRGQGAYEQYF.

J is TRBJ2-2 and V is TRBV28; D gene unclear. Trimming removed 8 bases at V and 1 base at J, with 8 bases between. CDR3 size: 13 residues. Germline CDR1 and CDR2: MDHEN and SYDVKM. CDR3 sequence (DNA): TGTGCCAGCGGGCCAGTGAACACCGGGGAGCTGTTTTTT. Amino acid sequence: CASGPVNTGELFF.

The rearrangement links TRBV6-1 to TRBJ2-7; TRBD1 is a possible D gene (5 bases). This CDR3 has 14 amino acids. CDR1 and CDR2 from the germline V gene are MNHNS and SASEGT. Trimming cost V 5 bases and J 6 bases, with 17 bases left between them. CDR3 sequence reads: CASSSLGIQGEQYF. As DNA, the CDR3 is TGTGCCAGCAGTTCCTTGGGCATTCAGGGCGAGCAGTACTTC.

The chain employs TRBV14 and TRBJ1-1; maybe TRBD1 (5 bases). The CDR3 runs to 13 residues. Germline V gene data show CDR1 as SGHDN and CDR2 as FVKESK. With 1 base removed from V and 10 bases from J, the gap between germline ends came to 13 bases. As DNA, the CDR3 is TGTGCCAGCAGCCAAGCCGTTCAGGGAAGAGCTTTCTTT. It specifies CASSQAVQGRAFF.

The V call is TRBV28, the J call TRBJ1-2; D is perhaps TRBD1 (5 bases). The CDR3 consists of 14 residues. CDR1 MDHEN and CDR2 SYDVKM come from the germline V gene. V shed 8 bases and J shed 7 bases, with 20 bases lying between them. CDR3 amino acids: CASSRGGDVFGYTF. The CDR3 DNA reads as TGTGCCAGCTCCCGGGGAGGGGATGTTTTTGGCTACACCTTC.

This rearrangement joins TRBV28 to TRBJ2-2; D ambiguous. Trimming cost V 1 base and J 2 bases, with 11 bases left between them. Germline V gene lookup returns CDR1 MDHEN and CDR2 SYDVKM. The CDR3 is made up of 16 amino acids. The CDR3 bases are TGTGCCAGCAGTTTATCCTACTTCCTAAACACCGGGGAGCTGTTTTTT. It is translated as CASSLSYFLNTGELFF. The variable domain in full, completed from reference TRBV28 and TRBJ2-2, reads DVKVTQSSRYLVKRTGEKVFLECVQDMDHENMFWYRQDPGLGLRLIYFSYDVKMKEKGDIPEGYSVSREKKERFSLILESASTNQTSMYLCASSLSYFLNTGELFFGEGSRLTVL.

The CDR3: CASRSDYGYTF. CDR3 DNA sequence: TGTGCCAGCAGATCGGACTATGGCTACACCTTC. V is TRBV28 and J is TRBJ1-2; D remains unclear. CDR1 and CDR2 from the germline V gene are MDHEN and SYDVKM. The CDR3 length is 11 residues. The ends were cut back, 6 bases at V and 3 bases at J, with 5 bases in the middle.

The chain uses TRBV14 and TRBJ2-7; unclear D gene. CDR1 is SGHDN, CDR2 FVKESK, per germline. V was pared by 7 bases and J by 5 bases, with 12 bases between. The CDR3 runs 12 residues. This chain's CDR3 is CASKIKPDEQYF. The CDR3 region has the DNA TGTGCCAGCAAGATCAAGCCGGACGAGCAGTACTTC. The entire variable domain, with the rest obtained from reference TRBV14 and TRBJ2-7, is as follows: EAGVTQFPSHSVIEKGQTVTLRCDPISGHDNLYWYRRVMGKEIKFLLHFVKESKQDESGMPNNRFLAERTGGTYSTLKVQPAELEDSGVYFCASKIKPDEQYFGPGTRLTVT.

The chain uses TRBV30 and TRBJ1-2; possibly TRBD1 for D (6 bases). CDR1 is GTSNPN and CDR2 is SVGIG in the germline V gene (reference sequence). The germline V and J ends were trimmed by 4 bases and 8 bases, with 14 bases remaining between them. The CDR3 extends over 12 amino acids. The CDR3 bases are TGTGCCTGGAATTTGGGACAATACGGCTACACCTTC. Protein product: CAWNLGQYGYTF. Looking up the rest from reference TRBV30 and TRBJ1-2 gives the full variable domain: SQTIHQWPATLVQPVGSPLSLECTVEGTSNPNLYWYRQAAGRGLQLLFYSVGIGQISSEVPQNLSASRPQDRQFILSSKKLLLSDSGFYLCAWNLGQYGYTFGSGTRLTVV.

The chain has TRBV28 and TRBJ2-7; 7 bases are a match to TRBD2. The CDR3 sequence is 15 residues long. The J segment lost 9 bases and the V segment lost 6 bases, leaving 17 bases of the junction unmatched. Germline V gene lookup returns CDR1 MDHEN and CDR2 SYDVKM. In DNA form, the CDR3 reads TGTGCCAGCAGCCCTCCGTGGGGAGGGCCTGAGGCGCAGTACTTC. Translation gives CASSPPWGGPEAQYF.

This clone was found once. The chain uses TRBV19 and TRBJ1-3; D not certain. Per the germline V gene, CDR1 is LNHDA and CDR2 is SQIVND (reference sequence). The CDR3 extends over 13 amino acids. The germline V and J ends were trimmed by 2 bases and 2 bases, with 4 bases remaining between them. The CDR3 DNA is TGTGCCAGTAGTATACAGGCTGGAAACACCATATATTTT. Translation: CASSIQAGNTIYF.

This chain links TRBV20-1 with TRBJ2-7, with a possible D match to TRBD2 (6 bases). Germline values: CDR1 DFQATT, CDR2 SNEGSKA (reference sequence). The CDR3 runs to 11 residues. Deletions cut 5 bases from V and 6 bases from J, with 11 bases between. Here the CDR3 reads CSAHRGTEQYF. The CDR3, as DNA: TGCAGTGCTCACCGGGGGACCGAGCAGTACTTC.

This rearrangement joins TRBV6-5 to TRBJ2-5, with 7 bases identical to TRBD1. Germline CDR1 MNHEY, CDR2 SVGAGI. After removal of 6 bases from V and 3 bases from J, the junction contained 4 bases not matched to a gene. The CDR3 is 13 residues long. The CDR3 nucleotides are TGTGCCAGCAGAATGCAGGGGGAAGAGACCCAGTACTTC. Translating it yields CASRMQGEETQYF.

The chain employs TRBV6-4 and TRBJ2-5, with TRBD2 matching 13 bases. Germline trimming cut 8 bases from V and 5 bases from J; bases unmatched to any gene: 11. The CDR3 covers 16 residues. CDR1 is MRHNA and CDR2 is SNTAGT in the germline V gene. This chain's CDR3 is CASGPPGLAGVETQYF. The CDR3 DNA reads TGTGCCAGCGGCCCCCCAGGACTAGCGGGAGTTGAGACCCAGTACTTC.

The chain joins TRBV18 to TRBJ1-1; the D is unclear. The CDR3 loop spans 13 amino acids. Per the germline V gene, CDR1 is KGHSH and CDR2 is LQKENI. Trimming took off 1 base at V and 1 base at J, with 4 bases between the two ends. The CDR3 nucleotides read TGTGCCAGCTCACCACAACAGAACACTGAAGCTTTCTTT. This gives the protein CASSPQQNTEAFF.

CDR3 DNA: TGCGCCAGCAGCCAAGGGAATAGCGGGAGCGCCTACAATGAGCAGTTCTTC. Its protein is CASSQGNSGSAYNEQFF. The rearrangement joins TRBV4-1 to TRBJ2-1; 9 positions agree with TRBD2. In germline, CDR1 is MGHRA, CDR2 YSYEKL. V lost 1 base to trimming and J lost 2 bases; unmatched junction nucleotides: 6. The CDR3 has 17 residues.

CDR3 amino acids: CARSKTGGYEQYF. The CDR3, as DNA: TGTGCCAGATCCAAGACAGGGGGCTACGAGCAGTACTTC. The rearrangement joins TRBV2 to TRBJ2-7; 9 nucleotides agree with TRBD1. CDR1 SNHLY and CDR2 FYNNEI come from the germline V gene. The CDR3 is 13 residues long. Germline trimming cut 9 bases from V and 3 bases from J; bases unmatched to any gene: 6.

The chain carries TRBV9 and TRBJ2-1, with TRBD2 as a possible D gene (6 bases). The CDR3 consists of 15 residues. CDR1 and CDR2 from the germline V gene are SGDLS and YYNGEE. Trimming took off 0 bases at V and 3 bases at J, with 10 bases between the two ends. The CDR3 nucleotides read TGTGCCAGCAGCGTAGTGGAGGGCCTCTACAATGAGCAGTTCTTC. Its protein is CASSVVEGLYNEQFF.

The CDR3 loop is CASSLSGRASDTQYF. The CDR3 DNA sequence: TGTGCCAGCAGCCTTAGCGGGAGGGCCTCAGATACGCAGTATTTT. The chain links TRBV5-4 to TRBJ2-3; TRBD2 matches 11 bases. Germline CDR1 reads SGHNT; CDR2 reads YYREEE (reference sequence). Germline trimming cut 4 bases from V and 4 bases from J; bases unmatched to any gene: 5. This CDR3 has 15 residues.